Listed below are T cell receptor beta chains from one sample, sequenced in a study of cytomegalovirus exposure and HLA in healthy donors. TCRdb's copy holds only in-frame clones and misses some; the assay was immunoSEQ multiplex PCR. Of 100,000 to 150,000 clones in the sample, around 72% were seen once. The material sequenced was PBMCs. These receptors all come from a man in his thirties or forties in good health and CMV-seronegative. Both conserved end residues are part of each CDR3. Fields, in order: CDR3 DNA, CDR3 protein, J gene, V gene, CDR3 length, D gene, clone size. The D gene is left open where the match is weak. Clone size appears in some rows only: once, few, many, or a class for an expanded clone.

cdr3_nt: TGTGCCAGCAGCTTATCTGACAGGGGGAACACTGAAGCTTTCTTT
cdr3_aa: CASSLSDRGNTEAFF
j_call: TRBJ1-1
v_call: TRBV13
cdr3_length: 15
d_call: TRBD1
clone_size: few

cdr3_nt: TGTGCCAGCAGCGTAGTTCCGGGAACCTCCTACGAGCAGTACTTC
cdr3_aa: CASSVVPGTSYEQYF
j_call: TRBJ2-7
v_call: TRBV9
cdr3_length: 15
d_call: -
clone_size: few

cdr3_nt: TGCAGCGGGAGGACTAGCGGGGGAGAGACCCAGTACTTC
cdr3_aa: CSGRTSGGETQYF
j_call: TRBJ2-5
v_call: TRBV29-1
cdr3_length: 13
d_call: TRBD2
clone_size: few

cdr3_nt: TGCGCCAGCAGCTTGGTATTGGACAGGGGACCCTCCGAGCAGTACTTC
cdr3_aa: CASSLVLDRGPSEQYF
j_call: TRBJ2-7
v_call: TRBV5-1
cdr3_length: 16
d_call: TRBD1
clone_size: few

cdr3_nt: TGTGCCAGCAGCGGCAGGGGACAGTCCTACGAGCAGTACTTC
cdr3_aa: CASSGRGQSYEQYF
j_call: TRBJ2-7
v_call: TRBV6-1
cdr3_length: 14
d_call: TRBD1
clone_size: -

cdr3_nt: TGCGCCAGCCGAGGGCACAGGGCGGCTTTCTTT
cdr3_aa: CASRGHRAAFF
j_call: TRBJ1-1
v_call: TRBV5-1
cdr3_length: 11
d_call: -
clone_size: -

cdr3_nt: TGTGCCAGCAGCCAAGATCTTTTTGGGACAGGGGTTAACACTGAAGCTTTCTTT
cdr3_aa: CASSQDLFGTGVNTEAFF
j_call: TRBJ1-1
v_call: TRBV14
cdr3_length: 18
d_call: TRBD1
clone_size: -

cdr3_nt: TGTGCCAGCAGCTTACACTCAGGGGCTTATGAGCAGTTCTTC
cdr3_aa: CASSLHSGAYEQFF
j_call: TRBJ2-1
v_call: TRBV7-2
cdr3_length: 14
d_call: -
clone_size: few

cdr3_nt: TGTGCCAGTAGCCACGGGACTTCTCTTGAAGCTTTCTTT
cdr3_aa: CASSHGTSLEAFF
j_call: TRBJ1-1
v_call: TRBV19
cdr3_length: 13
d_call: -
clone_size: -

cdr3_nt: TGCGCCAGCAGCATTACCGACAGGGCGGGAGAGACCCAGTACTTC
cdr3_aa: CASSITDRAGETQYF
j_call: TRBJ2-5
v_call: TRBV5-1
cdr3_length: 15
d_call: TRBD1
clone_size: -

cdr3_nt: TGTGCCAGCAGCTTTCGGACAGGGCAAACGACCTACAATGAGCAGTTCTTC
cdr3_aa: CASSFRTGQTTYNEQFF
j_call: TRBJ2-1
v_call: TRBV9
cdr3_length: 17
d_call: TRBD1
clone_size: -

cdr3_nt: TGCGCCAGCAGCCATTTTGGGCAGTCGATTTATAATTCACCCCTCCACTTT
cdr3_aa: CASSHFGQSIYNSPLHF
j_call: TRBJ1-6
v_call: TRBV4-1
cdr3_length: 17
d_call: -
clone_size: few

cdr3_nt: TGTGCCATCATGGACAGGGAGAGGAATACGCAGTATTTT
cdr3_aa: CAIMDRERNTQYF
j_call: TRBJ2-3
v_call: TRBV6-6
cdr3_length: 13
d_call: TRBD1
clone_size: -

cdr3_nt: TGTGCCACCAGCAGGCTGGGACAGGGGGCCTACAATGAGCAGTTCTTC
cdr3_aa: CATSRLGQGAYNEQFF
j_call: TRBJ2-1
v_call: TRBV15
cdr3_length: 16
d_call: TRBD1
clone_size: -

cdr3_nt: TGTGCCAGCAGTCTATGGACAGGAGAAAAGGACGAGCAGTACTTC
cdr3_aa: CASSLWTGEKDEQYF
j_call: TRBJ2-7
v_call: TRBV6-5
cdr3_length: 15
d_call: TRBD1
clone_size: -

cdr3_nt: TGTGCCAGCAGTGAGCAGAGCAATCAGCCCCAGCATTTT
cdr3_aa: CASSEQSNQPQHF
j_call: TRBJ1-5
v_call: TRBV6-4
cdr3_length: 13
d_call: -
clone_size: few

cdr3_nt: TGTGCCAGCAGGCGGGGTGGGGAGGGGTACTATGGCTACACCTTC
cdr3_aa: CASRRGGEGYYGYTF
j_call: TRBJ1-2
v_call: TRBV2
cdr3_length: 15
d_call: -
clone_size: -

cdr3_nt: TGTGCCAGCAGGCCCAGGACAGGGCCCTATGGCTACACCTTC
cdr3_aa: CASRPRTGPYGYTF
j_call: TRBJ1-2
v_call: TRBV2
cdr3_length: 14
d_call: TRBD1
clone_size: -

cdr3_nt: TGTGCCAGCAGTTTGTGGACAGGGGAAGTCTATGGCTACACCTTC
cdr3_aa: CASSLWTGEVYGYTF
j_call: TRBJ1-2
v_call: TRBV6-5
cdr3_length: 15
d_call: TRBD1
clone_size: -

cdr3_nt: TGTGCCAGCAGTCCCGGACAGGTCTACGAGCAGTACTTC
cdr3_aa: CASSPGQVYEQYF
j_call: TRBJ2-7
v_call: TRBV6-6
cdr3_length: 13
d_call: TRBD1
clone_size: few

cdr3_nt: TGTGCCAGCTCACCACTGCAGGGGGCTGGCTATGGCTACACCTTC
cdr3_aa: CASSPLQGAGYGYTF
j_call: TRBJ1-2
v_call: TRBV18
cdr3_length: 15
d_call: TRBD1
clone_size: few

cdr3_nt: TGTGCCAGCAGTCGCCCCCGGACTAGCGGGATTTGGGGGACCCAGTACTTC
cdr3_aa: CASSRPRTSGIWGTQYF
j_call: TRBJ2-5
v_call: TRBV28
cdr3_length: 17
d_call: TRBD2
clone_size: few

cdr3_nt: TGCGCCAGCAGCTTGGGACAGGCCGCCTACGAGCAGTACTTC
cdr3_aa: CASSLGQAAYEQYF
j_call: TRBJ2-7
v_call: TRBV5-1
cdr3_length: 14
d_call: -
clone_size: few

cdr3_nt: TGTGCCAGCAGCCCCCAGCCGGGACAGGGTTTAGTGGACGGCTACACCTTC
cdr3_aa: CASSPQPGQGLVDGYTF
j_call: TRBJ1-2
v_call: TRBV7-3
cdr3_length: 17
d_call: TRBD1
clone_size: -

cdr3_nt: TGTGCCAGCAGCTTTTTATTAGCGGGGTACAATGAGCAGTTCTTC
cdr3_aa: CASSFLLAGYNEQFF
j_call: TRBJ2-1
v_call: TRBV7-2
cdr3_length: 15
d_call: TRBD2
clone_size: -

cdr3_nt: TGCGCCAGCAGCTTCGAGACTAGCGGGGTGGATGAGCAGTTCTTC
cdr3_aa: CASSFETSGVDEQFF
j_call: TRBJ2-1
v_call: TRBV5-1
cdr3_length: 15
d_call: TRBD2
clone_size: once

cdr3_nt: TGTGCCAGCAGCGAGGGGGCAGGGCACTATGGCTACACCTTC
cdr3_aa: CASSEGAGHYGYTF
j_call: TRBJ1-2
v_call: TRBV7-3
cdr3_length: 14
d_call: TRBD1
clone_size: -

cdr3_nt: TGTGCCAGCAGTGAAGAAGATAGGGTGGGGCGATGGAACACTGAAGCTTTCTTT
cdr3_aa: CASSEEDRVGRWNTEAFF
j_call: TRBJ1-1
v_call: TRBV6-1
cdr3_length: 18
d_call: -
clone_size: -

cdr3_nt: TGTGCCAGCAGCGTGCGACTAGCGGGGGCCAACTCTGGGGCCAACGTCCTGACTTTC
cdr3_aa: CASSVRLAGANSGANVLTF
j_call: TRBJ2-6
v_call: TRBV9
cdr3_length: 19
d_call: TRBD2
clone_size: -

cdr3_nt: TGTGCCAGCAGCTCCGGGACTAGCTATGGCGGGGAGCTGTTTTTT
cdr3_aa: CASSSGTSYGGELFF
j_call: TRBJ2-2
v_call: TRBV7-9
cdr3_length: 15
d_call: TRBD2
clone_size: few

cdr3_nt: TGTGCCAGCAGTTTAACGCGGCTAGCGAGTAACACAGATACGCAGTATTTT
cdr3_aa: CASSLTRLASNTDTQYF
j_call: TRBJ2-3
v_call: TRBV28
cdr3_length: 17
d_call: -
clone_size: -

cdr3_nt: TGTGCCAGCAGCACCCTGACGGGGAATGCAGAGGAGCAGTACTTC
cdr3_aa: CASSTLTGNAEEQYF
j_call: TRBJ2-7
v_call: TRBV5-6
cdr3_length: 15
d_call: -
clone_size: once

cdr3_nt: TGTGCCAGCAGCTTGAATGGGCCAACTAATGAAAAACTGTTTTTT
cdr3_aa: CASSLNGPTNEKLFF
j_call: TRBJ1-4
v_call: TRBV5-6
cdr3_length: 15
d_call: -
clone_size: few

cdr3_nt: TGTGCCAGCAGCTTTCCGGGGGGATCCTACAATGAGCAGTTCTTC
cdr3_aa: CASSFPGGSYNEQFF
j_call: TRBJ2-1
v_call: TRBV11-2
cdr3_length: 15
d_call: TRBD2
clone_size: -

cdr3_nt: TGCGCCAGCAGCCAAGTCTGGGCACTCGGTCAGCCCCAGCATTTT
cdr3_aa: CASSQVWALGQPQHF
j_call: TRBJ1-5
v_call: TRBV4-1
cdr3_length: 15
d_call: -
clone_size: few

cdr3_nt: TGTGCCAGCAGCTTAGGTAGGAGTGACAATGAGCAGTTCTTC
cdr3_aa: CASSLGRSDNEQFF
j_call: TRBJ2-1
v_call: TRBV7-8
cdr3_length: 14
d_call: -
clone_size: -

cdr3_nt: TGTGCCAGTAGTATACAGGGGGCGACCCGTGAAGCTTTCTTT
cdr3_aa: CASSIQGATREAFF
j_call: TRBJ1-1
v_call: TRBV19
cdr3_length: 14
d_call: TRBD1
clone_size: -

cdr3_nt: TGTGCCTGGAGTGTACGACAGGGGGCAGGGTATGGCTACACCTTC
cdr3_aa: CAWSVRQGAGYGYTF
j_call: TRBJ1-2
v_call: TRBV30
cdr3_length: 15
d_call: TRBD1
clone_size: -

cdr3_nt: TGCAGCGTTGCCGGGGGGGCGTACAATGAGCAGTTCTTC
cdr3_aa: CSVAGGAYNEQFF
j_call: TRBJ2-1
v_call: TRBV29-1
cdr3_length: 13
d_call: TRBD2
clone_size: -

cdr3_nt: TGTGCCACCAGTCGTTTCGGGGGCCAGCGGGGGAATGTAGATACGCAGTATTTT
cdr3_aa: CATSRFGGQRGNVDTQYF
j_call: TRBJ2-3
v_call: TRBV15
cdr3_length: 18
d_call: TRBD2
clone_size: -

cdr3_nt: TGTGCCAGCAGCACGGGGGGGGCGACCCAGTACTTC
cdr3_aa: CASSTGGATQYF
j_call: TRBJ2-5
v_call: TRBV28
cdr3_length: 12
d_call: TRBD2
clone_size: -

cdr3_nt: TGTGCCAGCAGCCAAGAAGTCGGCAGGGTCAAAGATGGCTACACCTTC
cdr3_aa: CASSQEVGRVKDGYTF
j_call: TRBJ1-2
v_call: TRBV14
cdr3_length: 16
d_call: -
clone_size: -

cdr3_nt: TGCGCCAGCAGCTCGTCCTACGGGAATTACAATGAGCAGTTCTTC
cdr3_aa: CASSSSYGNYNEQFF
j_call: TRBJ2-1
v_call: TRBV5-1
cdr3_length: 15
d_call: -
clone_size: -

cdr3_nt: TGTGCCAGCACGCTAATCCGAGGGGGCCAGGGTGGCTACACCTTC
cdr3_aa: CASTLIRGGQGGYTF
j_call: TRBJ1-2
v_call: TRBV7-2
cdr3_length: 15
d_call: TRBD1
clone_size: -

cdr3_nt: TGTGCCAGCAGCTTAGCGCGTGGCAGGGGGATTAGGGATGAGCAGTTCTTC
cdr3_aa: CASSLARGRGIRDEQFF
j_call: TRBJ2-1
v_call: TRBV7-8
cdr3_length: 17
d_call: TRBD1
clone_size: -